The rows below give T cell receptor beta chains drawn from one sample of a study of blood T cells in healthy people across ages. TCRdb recomputed calls from the 5' RACE reads with MiXCR, one row per CDR3 protein. The sample consists of under 1,000,000 distinct CDR3 sequences, about 34% of them appearing once. The specimen was blood. The source of these receptors is a man younger than 35 in good health. The CDR3 runs from the conserved cysteine through the conserved F or W. Fields, in order: clone size, J gene, D gene, V gene, CDR3 DNA, CDR3 protein. D genes are given only for firm matches. Clone size, where shown, is once, few, many, or a class for clones that have expanded.

>once|TRBJ2-4|.|TRBV2
TGTGCCAGCAGTGAAAAAAAAGCAGGGCTTGCCATTCAGTACTTC
CASSEKKAGLAIQYF
>.|TRBJ2-7|.|TRBV14
TGTGCCAGCAGCCAAGGACTACCGTTTATCTACGAGCAGTACTTC
CASSQGLPFIYEQYF
>few|TRBJ2-4|TRBD2|TRBV7-2
TGTGCCAGCAGCCCGAAGTCCGGGGGAGGGAAGAACATTCAGTACTTC
CASSPKSGGGKNIQYF
>.|TRBJ1-4|.|TRBV12-3/TRBV12-4
TGTGCCAGCAGTTTTCCTGGACGGGAGAGGGAAAAACTGTTTTTT
CASSFPGREREKLFF
>.|TRBJ1-1|.|TRBV19
TGTGCCAGTAGTATGGGGCAGGGGAGGAACACTGAAGCTTTCTTT
CASSMGQGRNTEAFF
>.|TRBJ1-5|.|TRBV7-2
TGTGCCAGCAGCTTAGCACGGGGGGTGGCTCAGCCCCAGCATTTT
CASSLARGVAQPQHF
>few|TRBJ2-5|.|TRBV5-1
TGCGCCAGCAGCTTGTCGGCAGATGGTGGAGAGACCCAGTACTTC
CASSLSADGGETQYF
>few|TRBJ1-4|.|TRBV20-1
TGCAGTGCTAGAGATCTCAGGGAAACTAATGAAAAACTGTTTTTT
CSARDLRETNEKLFF
>.|TRBJ1-2|TRBD1|TRBV20-1
TGCAGTGCGGAATACAGGGGAGGCTACACCTTC
CSAEYRGGYTF
>.|TRBJ1-1|TRBD1|TRBV6-2/TRBV6-3
TGTGCCAGCGGCGACAGGGGGCTAACTGAAGCTTTCTTT
CASGDRGLTEAFF
>few|TRBJ2-1|.|TRBV4-3
TGCGCCAGCAGCCAGTCAGCCGTCCCCTCCTACAATGAGCAGTTCTTC
CASSQSAVPSYNEQFF
>.|TRBJ2-5|.|TRBV10-3
TGTGCCATCAGATCCAACTGGGGCGAGCCGTACTTC
CAIRSNWGEPYF
>many|TRBJ1-4|TRBD1|TRBV7-2
TGTGCCAGCAGTTTGACAGGGACTAATGAAAAACTGTTTTTT
CASSLTGTNEKLFF
>.|TRBJ1-2|TRBD1|TRBV12-5
TGTGCTAGTGGTTTGGAATATGGGACAGCGGGGAAGGATGGCTACACCTTC
CASGLEYGTAGKDGYTF
>few|TRBJ2-5|.|TRBV20-1
TGCAGTGCTGGGATTTCGGAACAGGGTTGGGAGACCCAGTACTTC
CSAGISEQGWETQYF
>.|TRBJ2-6|.|TRBV29-1
TGCAGCGCCCAAGGGGACGCCAACGTCCTGACTTTC
CSAQGDANVLTF
>.|TRBJ2-1|TRBD1|TRBV6-5
TGTGTCAGCAGTCAGTGGGGGACAGGAATTTACAATGAGCAGTTCTTC
CVSSQWGTGIYNEQFF
>many|TRBJ2-1|TRBD2|TRBV4-3
TGCGCCAGCAGCCAAGAACCTCCTGAGCGGGGGACAAATGAGCAGTTCTTC
CASSQEPPERGTNEQFF
>.|TRBJ2-2|TRBD2|TRBV5-1
TGCGCCAGCAGCTTGGATCCAGCGGGGGACACCGGGGAGCTGTTTTTT
CASSLDPAGDTGELFF
>few|TRBJ2-3|TRBD2|TRBV4-2
TGTGCCAGCAGCCATTCTAGCGGGGAGAGGACAGATACGCAGTATTTT
CASSHSSGERTDTQYF
>few|TRBJ2-2|.|TRBV5-4
TGTGCCAGCAGCTCGGGGGCTGGACAGGCGAACACCGGGGAGCTGTTTTTT
CASSSGAGQANTGELFF
>many|TRBJ1-2|.|TRBV4-2
TGTGCCAGCAGCCCTCCGGGGTCCCAATATGGCTACACCTTC
CASSPPGSQYGYTF
>.|TRBJ1-1|.|TRBV29-1
TGCAGCGTCTGCAACGGACAGAGCACTGAAGCTTTCTTT
CSVCNGQSTEAFF
>few|TRBJ2-5|.|TRBV9
TGTGCCAGCAGCGGAAACCACCAAGAGACCCAGTACTTC
CASSGNHQETQYF
>.|TRBJ2-3|.|TRBV20-1
TGCAGCACTAGAGATAAGGGTTTCACAGATACGCAGTATTTT
CSTRDKGFTDTQYF
>.|TRBJ2-1|.|TRBV4-1
TGCGCCAGCAGCCCGGGGACAAATGAGCAGTTCTTC
CASSPGTNEQFF
>many|TRBJ2-5|.|TRBV4-1
TGCGCCAGCAGCCAAGAAATCGGTGGCAGGGGCAGGAGAGAGACCCAGTACTTC
CASSQEIGGRGRRETQYF